This TCR beta chain came from a study of breast tumors, draining lymph nodes, adjacent tissues. Study-level points and caveats: Tumor TCR diversity was below lymph nodes but above nontumor tissue. Tumor T cell lymph node origin was a supported hypothesis, not proven.

Of note for this clonotype: As yet, its antigen is unknown. This sequence may be a read error, since a much larger clone differs from it by one base. The CDR3 end shows no conserved phenylalanine or tryptophan, and so a read error is likely.

The ends lost 1 base at V and 7 bases at J; junction bases unmatched: 10. This CDR3 is built from 18 residues. The lymph nodes were axillary draining lymph nodes from breast cancer patients. TCRdb ran MiXCR on the multiplex PCR reads and lists one entry per CDR3 protein. The table includes 150,000 to 200,000 distinct CDR3 sequences, roughly 30% detected once. The chain combines TRBV12-3 or TRBV12-4 with TRBJ2-2, with TRBD2 matching 12 bases. The sequence came from a female donor with breast cancer. Some clones in this sample may be carry-over from other donors' samples. Sequencing was done on a sample of axillary lymph node tissue. CDR3 sequence (DNA): TGTGCCAGCAGTTTAGTAGGGCTAGCGGGGGGGTCCGTCGGGGAGCTGTTTCTT. This codes for CASSLVGLAGGSVGELFL.